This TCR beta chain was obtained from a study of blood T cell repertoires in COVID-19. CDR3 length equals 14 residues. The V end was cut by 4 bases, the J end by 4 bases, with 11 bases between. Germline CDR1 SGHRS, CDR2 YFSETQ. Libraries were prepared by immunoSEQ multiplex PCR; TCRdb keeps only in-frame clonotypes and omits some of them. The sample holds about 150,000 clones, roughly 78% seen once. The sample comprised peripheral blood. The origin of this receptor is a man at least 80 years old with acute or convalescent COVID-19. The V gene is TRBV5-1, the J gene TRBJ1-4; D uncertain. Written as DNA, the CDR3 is TGCGCCAGCAGCGCCGTGAAGAGTAATGAAAAACTGTTTTTT. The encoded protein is CASSAVKSNEKLFF.